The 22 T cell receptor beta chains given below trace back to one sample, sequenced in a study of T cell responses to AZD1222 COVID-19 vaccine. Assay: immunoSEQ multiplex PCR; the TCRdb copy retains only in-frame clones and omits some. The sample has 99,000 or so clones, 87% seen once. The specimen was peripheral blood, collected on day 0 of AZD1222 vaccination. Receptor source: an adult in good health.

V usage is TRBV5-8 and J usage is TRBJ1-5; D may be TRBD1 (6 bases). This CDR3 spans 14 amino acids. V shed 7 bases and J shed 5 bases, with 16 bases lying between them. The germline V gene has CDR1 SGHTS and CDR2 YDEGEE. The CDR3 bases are TGTGCCAGCCCTGGGGGGGCCAGGGATCAGCCCCAGCATTTT. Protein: CASPGGARDQPQHF.

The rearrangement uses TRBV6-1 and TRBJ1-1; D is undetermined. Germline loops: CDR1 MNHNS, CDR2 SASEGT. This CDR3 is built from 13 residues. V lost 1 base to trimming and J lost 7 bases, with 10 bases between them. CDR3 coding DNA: TGTGCCAGCAGTGAAGGACTCGCTGGTGAAGCTTTCTTT. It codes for CASSEGLAGEAFF.

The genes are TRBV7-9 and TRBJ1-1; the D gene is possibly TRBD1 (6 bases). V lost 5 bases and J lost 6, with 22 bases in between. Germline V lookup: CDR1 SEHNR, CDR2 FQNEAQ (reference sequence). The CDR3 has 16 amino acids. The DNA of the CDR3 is TGTGCCAGCAGCCCAAGGTCCCAGGGGTTTTGGGCTGAAGCTTTCTTT. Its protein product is CASSPRSQGFWAEAFF.

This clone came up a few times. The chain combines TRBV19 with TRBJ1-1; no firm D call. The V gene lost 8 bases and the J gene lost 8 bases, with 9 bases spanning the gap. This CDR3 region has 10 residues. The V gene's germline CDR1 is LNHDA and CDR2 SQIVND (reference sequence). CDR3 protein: CASGYREAFF. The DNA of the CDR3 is TGTGCCAGTGGCTACAGAGAAGCTTTCTTT. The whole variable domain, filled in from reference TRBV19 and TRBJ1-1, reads DGGITQSPKYLFRKEGQNVTLSCEQNLNHDAMYWYRQDPGQGLRLIYYSQIVNDFQKGDIAEGYSVSREKKESFPLTVTSAQKNPTAFYLCASGYREAFFGQGTRLTVV.

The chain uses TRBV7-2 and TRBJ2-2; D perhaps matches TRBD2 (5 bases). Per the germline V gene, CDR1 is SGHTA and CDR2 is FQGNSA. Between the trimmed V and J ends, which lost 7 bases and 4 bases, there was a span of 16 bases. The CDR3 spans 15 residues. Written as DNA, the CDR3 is TGTGCCAGCACCCTCTTAGGTGCGGGCACCGGGGAGCTGTTTTTT. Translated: CASTLLGAGTGELFF.

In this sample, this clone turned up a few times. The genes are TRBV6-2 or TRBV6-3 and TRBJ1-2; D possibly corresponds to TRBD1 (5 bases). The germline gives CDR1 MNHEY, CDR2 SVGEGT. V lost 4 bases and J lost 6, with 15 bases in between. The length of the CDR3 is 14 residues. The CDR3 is CASSLGTEANGYTF. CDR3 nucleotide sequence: TGTGCCAGCAGTTTGGGGACTGAGGCCAATGGCTACACCTTC.

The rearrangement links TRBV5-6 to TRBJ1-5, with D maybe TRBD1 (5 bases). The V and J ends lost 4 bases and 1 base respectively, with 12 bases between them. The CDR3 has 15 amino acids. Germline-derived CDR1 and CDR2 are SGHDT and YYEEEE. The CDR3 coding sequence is TGTGCCAGCAGCCGTAGGGGCCCGAGCAATCAGCCCCAGCATTTT. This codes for CASSRRGPSNQPQHF. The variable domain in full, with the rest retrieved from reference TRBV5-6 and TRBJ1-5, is DAGVTQSPTHLIKTRGQQVTLRCSPKSGHDTVSWYQQALGQGPQFIFQYYEEEERQRGNFPDRFSGHQFPNYSSELNVNALLLGDSALYLCASSRRGPSNQPQHFGDGTRLSIL.

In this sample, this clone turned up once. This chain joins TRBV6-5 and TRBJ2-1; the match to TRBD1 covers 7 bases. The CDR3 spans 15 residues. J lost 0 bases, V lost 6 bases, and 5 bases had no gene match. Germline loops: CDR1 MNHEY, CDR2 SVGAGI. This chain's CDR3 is CASRRTGGSYNEQFF. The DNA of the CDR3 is TGTGCCAGCAGGCGGACAGGCGGCTCCTACAATGAGCAGTTCTTC.

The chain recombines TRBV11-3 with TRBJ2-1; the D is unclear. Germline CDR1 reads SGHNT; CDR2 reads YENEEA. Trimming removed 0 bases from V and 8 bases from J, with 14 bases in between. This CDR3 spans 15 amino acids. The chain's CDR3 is CASSLDVGRFHEQFF. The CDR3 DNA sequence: TGTGCCAGCAGCTTAGATGTAGGACGGTTCCATGAGCAGTTCTTC.

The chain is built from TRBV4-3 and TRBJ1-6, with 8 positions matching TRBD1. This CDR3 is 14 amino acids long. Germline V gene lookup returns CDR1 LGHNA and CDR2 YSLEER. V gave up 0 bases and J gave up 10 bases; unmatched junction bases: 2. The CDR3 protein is CASSQDTGGSPLHF. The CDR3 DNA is TGCGCCAGCAGCCAAGATACAGGGGGGTCACCCCTCCACTTT.

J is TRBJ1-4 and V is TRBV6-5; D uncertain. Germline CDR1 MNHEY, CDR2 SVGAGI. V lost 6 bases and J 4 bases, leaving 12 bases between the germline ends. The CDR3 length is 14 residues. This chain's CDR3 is CASRASGINEKLFF. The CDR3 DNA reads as TGTGCCAGCAGGGCGAGCGGGATTAATGAAAAACTGTTTTTT.

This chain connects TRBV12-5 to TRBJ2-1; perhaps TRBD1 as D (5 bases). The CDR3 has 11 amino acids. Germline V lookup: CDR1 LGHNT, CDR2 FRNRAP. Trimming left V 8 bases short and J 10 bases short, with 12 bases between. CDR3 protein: CASTGPYEQFF. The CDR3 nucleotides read TGTGCTAGTACAGGTCCCTACGAGCAGTTCTTC.

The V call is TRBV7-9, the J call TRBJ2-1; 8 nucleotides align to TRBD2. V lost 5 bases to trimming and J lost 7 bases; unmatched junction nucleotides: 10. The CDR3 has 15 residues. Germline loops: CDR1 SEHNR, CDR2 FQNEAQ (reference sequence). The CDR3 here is CASSTGLASENEQFF. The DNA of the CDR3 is TGTGCCAGCAGCACCGGACTAGCAAGCGAGAATGAGCAGTTCTTC.

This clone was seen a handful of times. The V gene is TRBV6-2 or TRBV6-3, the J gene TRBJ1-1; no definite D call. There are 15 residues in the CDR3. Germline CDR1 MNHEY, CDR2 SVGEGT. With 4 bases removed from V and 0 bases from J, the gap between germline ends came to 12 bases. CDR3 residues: CASSWRGPMNTEAFF. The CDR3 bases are TGTGCCAGCAGTTGGCGCGGACCCATGAACACTGAAGCTTTCTTT.

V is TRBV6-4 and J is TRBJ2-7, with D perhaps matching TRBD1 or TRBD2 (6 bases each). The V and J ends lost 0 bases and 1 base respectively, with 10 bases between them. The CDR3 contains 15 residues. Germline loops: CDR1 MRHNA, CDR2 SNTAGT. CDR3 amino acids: CASSDSRDTSYEQYV. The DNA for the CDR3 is TGTGCCAGCAGTGACTCGCGGGACACATCCTACGAGCAGTACGTC.

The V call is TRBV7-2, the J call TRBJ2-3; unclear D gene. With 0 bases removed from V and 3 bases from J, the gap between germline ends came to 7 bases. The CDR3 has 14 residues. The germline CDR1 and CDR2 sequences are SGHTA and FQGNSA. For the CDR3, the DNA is TGTGCCAGCAGCTTAGCGGGCCCTACAGATACGCAGTATTTT. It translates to CASSLAGPTDTQYF.

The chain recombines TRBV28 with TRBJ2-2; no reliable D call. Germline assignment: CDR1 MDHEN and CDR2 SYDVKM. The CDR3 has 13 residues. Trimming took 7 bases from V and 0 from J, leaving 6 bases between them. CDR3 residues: CASTTPNTGELFF. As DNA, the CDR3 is TGTGCCAGCACAACCCCGAACACCGGGGAGCTGTTTTTT.

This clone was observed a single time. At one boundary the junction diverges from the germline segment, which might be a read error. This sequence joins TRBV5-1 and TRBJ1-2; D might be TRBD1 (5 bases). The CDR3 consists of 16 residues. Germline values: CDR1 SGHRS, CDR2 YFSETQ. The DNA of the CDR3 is TGTGCCAGCAGGCCGCGGGGGGACGCAACGTACTATGGCTACACCTTC. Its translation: CASRPRGDATYYGYTF.

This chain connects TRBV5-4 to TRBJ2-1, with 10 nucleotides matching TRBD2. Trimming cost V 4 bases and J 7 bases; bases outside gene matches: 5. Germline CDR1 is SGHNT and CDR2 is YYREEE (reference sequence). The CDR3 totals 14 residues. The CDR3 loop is CASSRLAGKNEQFF. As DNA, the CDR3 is TGTGCCAGCAGCCGACTAGCGGGCAAAAATGAGCAGTTCTTC. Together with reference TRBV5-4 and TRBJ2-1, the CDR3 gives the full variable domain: ETGVTQSPTHLIKTRGQQVTLRCSSQSGHNTVSWYQQALGQGPQFIFQYYREEENGRGNFPPRFSGLQFPNYSSELNVNALELDDSALYLCASSRLAGKNEQFFGPGTRLTVL.

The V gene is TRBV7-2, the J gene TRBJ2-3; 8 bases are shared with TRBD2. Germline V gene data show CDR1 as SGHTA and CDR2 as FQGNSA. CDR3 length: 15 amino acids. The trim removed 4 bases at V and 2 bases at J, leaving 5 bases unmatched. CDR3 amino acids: CASSYAGGYTDTQYF. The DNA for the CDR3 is TGTGCCAGCAGCTACGCGGGGGGTTACACAGATACGCAGTATTTT.

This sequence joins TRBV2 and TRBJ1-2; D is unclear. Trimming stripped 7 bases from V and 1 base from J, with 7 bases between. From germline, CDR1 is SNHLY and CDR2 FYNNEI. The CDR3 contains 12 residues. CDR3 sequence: CASTAYNYGYTF. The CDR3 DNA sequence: TGTGCCAGCACCGCCTATAACTATGGCTACACCTTC.

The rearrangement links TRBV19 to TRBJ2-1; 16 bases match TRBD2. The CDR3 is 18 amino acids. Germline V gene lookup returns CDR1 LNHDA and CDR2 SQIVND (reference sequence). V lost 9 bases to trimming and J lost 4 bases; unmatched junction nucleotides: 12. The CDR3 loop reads CASTGGTSGGEMYNEQFF. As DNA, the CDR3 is TGTGCCAGCACCGGCGGGACTAGCGGGGGGGAAATGTACAATGAGCAGTTCTTC.